Listed here are 16 T cell receptor beta chains from one sample, sequenced in a study of T-cell memory formation after mild COVID-19. One entry per CDR3 protein, called by TCRdb with MiXCR from the 5' RACE reads. This table has about 400,000 distinct CDR3 sequences, around 14% appearing once. The sequenced material came from PBMCs or a T cell subset sorted from them (not recorded which). These TCRs come from a young man who had mild COVID-19 (a few samples of this study predate the infection). Cell type and time point are not known.

The chain employs TRBV7-9 and TRBJ2-5, with 9 bases fitting TRBD2. V gave up 8 bases and J gave up 5 bases; unmatched junction bases: 6. This CDR3 is built from 13 residues. CDR1 is SEHNR, CDR2 FQNEAQ, per germline (reference sequence). CDR3 sequence: CASGGGGDETQYF. DNA for the CDR3: TGTGCCAGCGGCGGGGGGGGTGATGAGACCCAGTACTTC.

The rearrangement links TRBV5-5 to TRBJ1-2, with TRBD1 identical over 8 bases. V lost 5 bases to trimming and J lost 4 bases; unmatched junction nucleotides: 4. Germline CDR1 is SGHKS and CDR2 is YYEKEE (reference sequence). CDR3 length: 13 residues. This chain's CDR3 is CASRTTGGYGYTF. Here the CDR3 DNA reads TGTGCCAGCAGAACTACAGGGGGCTATGGCTACACCTTC.

This clonotype was counted only a few times. This rearrangement joins TRBV12-3 or TRBV12-4 to TRBJ1-1, with a weak D call TRBD1 (5 bases). V lost 6 bases and J 4 bases, leaving 15 bases between the germline ends. The CDR3 contains 14 residues. The CDR3 reads CASSRTGGTTEAFF. CDR3 nucleotides: TGTGCCAGCAGCCGAACAGGAGGTACCACTGAAGCTTTCTTT.

The V call is TRBV20-1, the J call TRBJ1-3; D not resolved. V was clipped by 3 bases and J by 6 bases, with 12 bases between them. This CDR3 comprises 13 residues. Germline V gives CDR1 DFQATT, CDR2 SNEGSKA (reference sequence). CDR3 bases: TGCAGTGCTAGGGGGAAACGCGCAAACACCATATATTTT. It specifies CSARGKRANTIYF.

The V and J genes are TRBV28 and TRBJ1-2; D unresolved. The germline V gene encodes CDR1 MDHEN and CDR2 SYDVKM. The CDR3 runs to 13 residues. The V and J ends lost 2 bases and 2 bases respectively, with 6 bases between them. CDR3 nucleotides: TGTGCCAGCAGTTTACGCCCGAACTATGGCTACACCTTC. Translation: CASSLRPNYGYTF.

The chain links TRBV5-1 to TRBJ1-2, with a tentative D call TRBD1 (5 bases). The germline V and J ends were trimmed by 4 bases and 2 bases, with 12 bases remaining between them. The CDR3 length is 14 residues. Germline lookup yields CDR1 SGHRS and CDR2 YFSETQ. CDR3 protein: CASSLREANYGYTF. For the CDR3, the DNA is TGCGCCAGCAGCCTCAGGGAGGCAAACTATGGCTACACCTTC.

This clonotype came up many times. The V call is TRBV6-2 or TRBV6-3, the J call TRBJ2-1, with D perhaps matching TRBD1 or TRBD2 (6 bases each). V lost 6 bases to trimming and J lost 10 bases, with 16 bases between them. The germline V gene has CDR1 MNHEY and CDR2 SVGEGT. This CDR3 has 13 residues. The CDR3 here is CASSYRGRREQFF. The CDR3 coding sequence is TGTGCCAGCAGCTACCGGGGGCGTCGAGAGCAGTTCTTC.

CDR3 DNA: TGTGCCACCAGTGGAGGCCGGGGGCAGCCCCAGCATTTT. As protein: CATSGGRGQPQHF. This chain connects TRBV24-1 to TRBJ1-5; D may be TRBD1 (5 bases). CDR1 is KGHDR, CDR2 SFDVKD, per germline. V was clipped by 5 bases and J by 7 bases, with 11 bases between them. The CDR3 is 13 amino acids.

The chain has TRBV5-1 and TRBJ2-7; the D gene could be TRBD1 or TRBD2 (5 bases each). V was clipped by 4 bases and J by 0 bases, with 14 bases between them. The CDR3 covers 15 residues. From germline, CDR1 is SGHRS and CDR2 YFSETQ. This CDR3 reads CASSTAGADSYEQYV. For the CDR3, the DNA is TGCGCCAGCAGCACCGCCGGGGCAGACTCCTACGAGCAGTACGTC.

This clonotype was observed many times. CDR3: CASSWTSGGGTDTQYF. CDR3 DNA sequence: TGTGCCAGCAGCTGGACTAGCGGGGGGGGCACAGATACGCAGTATTTT. This chain joins TRBV7-3 and TRBJ2-3; the match to TRBD2 covers 15 bases. With V trimmed by 4 bases and J by 1 base, 0 bases remained unmatched. The length of the CDR3 is 16 residues. CDR1 is SGHTA and CDR2 is FQGTGA in the germline V gene.

The chain uses TRBV7-3 and TRBJ2-5; possible D gene TRBD2, 6 bases. V lost 0 bases, J lost 5 bases, and 13 bases lay in between. This CDR3 spans 15 amino acids. CDR1 and CDR2 from the germline V gene are SGHTA and FQGTGA. Here the CDR3 DNA reads TGTGCCAGCAGCTTAACGTCGGGAGCGAGGGAGACCCAGTACTTC. Its translation: CASSLTSGARETQYF.

Turning to this clonotype: A much larger clone is a single base away; this may be a read error. This sequence joins TRBV7-9 and TRBJ2-1, with D possibly TRBD2 on 6 matching bases. Germline CDR1 reads SEHNR; CDR2 reads FQNEAQ (reference sequence). The CDR3 has 11 residues. V lost 8 bases and J lost 7, with 9 bases in between. CDR3 DNA: TGTGCCAGCGGGGCGGGGAATGAGCAGTTCTTC. Its protein product is CASGAGNEQFF.

This clonotype was found a few times. The rearrangement joins TRBV9 to TRBJ2-3; 10 positions agree with TRBD2. The CDR3 has 17 residues. J gave up 2 bases and V 3 bases, and 9 bases lay outside the gene matches. Germline V lookup: CDR1 SGDLS, CDR2 YYNGEE. As DNA, the CDR3 is TGTGCCAGCAGCGCCGGCGTGGGACTAGCGTTCACAGATACGCAGTATTTT. Amino acids: CASSAGVGLAFTDTQYF.

The rearrangement uses TRBV5-1 and TRBJ2-5, with a tentative D call TRBD2 (5 bases). Germline V gives CDR1 SGHRS, CDR2 YFSETQ. Trimming removed 0 bases from V and 1 base from J, with 16 bases in between. The length of the CDR3 is 17 residues. CDR3 sequence reads: CASSLGVAGPSQETQYF. In DNA form, the CDR3 reads TGCGCCAGCAGCTTGGGCGTCGCGGGCCCCTCCCAAGAGACCCAGTACTTC.

The CDR3 bases are TGTGCCAGCCGCCGGAGGGCCCTCGGCCTGGATAATTCACCCCTCCACTTT. Protein: CASRRRALGLDNSPLHF. The rearrangement joins TRBV7-9 to TRBJ1-6; D is undetermined. Looked up from germline, CDR1 is SEHNR and CDR2 is FQNEAQ (reference sequence). With 8 bases removed from V and 5 bases from J, the gap between germline ends came to 22 bases. This CDR3 contains 17 residues.

This clonotype was counted at least ten times. This sequence joins TRBV6-5 and TRBJ2-3, with 9 bases aligning to TRBD2. Trimming cost V 2 bases and J 0 bases; bases outside gene matches: 12. This CDR3 comprises 19 residues. Per the germline V gene, CDR1 is MNHEY and CDR2 is SVGAGI. The CDR3 DNA reads as TGTGCCAGCAGTTACAAAACTAGCGGGTATATAGCTAGCACAGATACGCAGTATTTT. This codes for CASSYKTSGYIASTDTQYF.